This passage covers 29 T cell receptor beta chains from one sample sequenced in a study of shared clonotypes between healthy human individuals. Sequencing used immunoSEQ multiplex PCR; TCRdb keeps in-frame clones, though not all of them. The profile shows 630,000 or so clones, roughly 98% of them singletons. In the naive CD8 group, cells lacked CD45RO and were positively selected for CCR7, so terminally differentiated effector memory CD45RA+ cells were left out. Sequencing was done on a sample of naive CD8+ T cells sorted from blood. The receptors derive from a man in his thirties or forties in good health.

V and J are TRBV9 and TRBJ2-1; maybe TRBD2 (6 bases). The V and J ends lost 4 bases and 6 bases respectively, with 17 bases between them. Germline V gene lookup returns CDR1 SGDLS and CDR2 YYNGEE. There are 15 residues in the CDR3. CDR3 DNA sequence: TGTGCCAGCAGCCCGGGACTTCCGCTAGCCAATGAGCAGTTCTTC. Translated: CASSPGLPLANEQFF.

CDR3 region: CASSSPPQGLTTYEQYF. The CDR3 nucleotides are TGTGCCAGCAGCTCCCCCCCCCAGGGCTTGACCACCTACGAGCAGTACTTC. The chain links TRBV7-9 to TRBJ2-7; maybe TRBD1 (5 bases). CDR1 is SEHNR and CDR2 is FQNEAQ in the germline V gene (reference sequence). Trimming took off 4 bases at V and 2 bases at J, with 21 bases between the two ends. The CDR3 is 17 residues long.

This chain links TRBV11-1 with TRBJ2-3; 8 bases are shared with TRBD1. Trimming removed 1 base from V and 1 base from J; junction bases left unmatched: 4. The V gene's germline CDR1 is SGHAT and CDR2 FQDESV (reference sequence). This CDR3 spans 16 amino acids. CDR3 region: CASSLGTGRRTDTQYF. The CDR3 DNA is TGTGCCAGCAGCTTAGGGACAGGGCGGCGCACAGATACGCAGTATTTT.

The chain is built from TRBV9 and TRBJ2-1; TRBD2 matches at 12 bases. V shed 3 bases, J shed 7 bases, and the junction held 5 bases outside the gene matches. This CDR3 contains 15 residues. CDR1 and CDR2 (germline): SGDLS, YYNGEE. The CDR3 region is CASSELAGGGNEQFF. The CDR3, as DNA: TGTGCCAGCAGCGAACTAGCGGGAGGAGGTAATGAGCAGTTCTTC.

DNA of the CDR3: TGTGCCAGCAGTCCCATCCCACCCAGGGACTACGAGCAGTACTTC. This encodes CASSPIPPRDYEQYF. The chain has TRBV27 and TRBJ2-7; TRBD1 is a possible D gene (5 bases). CDR1 and CDR2 from the germline V gene are MNHEY and SMNVEV (reference sequence). V dropped 5 bases and J dropped 3 bases, with 17 bases sitting between them. The CDR3 length is 15 residues.

The chain employs TRBV29-1 and TRBJ1-1, with a possible D match to TRBD1 (5 bases). The CDR3 is 13 residues long. Germline V gene sequence: CDR1 SQVTM, CDR2 ANQGSEA. Trimming cost V 4 bases and J 0 bases, with 9 bases left between them. This chain's CDR3 is CSVVGGVNTEAFF. In DNA, the CDR3 is TGCAGCGTTGTCGGGGGGGTGAACACTGAAGCTTTCTTT.

The chain links TRBV2 to TRBJ2-2, with a possible D match to TRBD2 (5 bases). Per germline, CDR1 SNHLY and CDR2 FYNNEI. V shed 9 bases and J shed 5 bases, with 13 bases lying between them. The CDR3 sequence is 13 residues long. The CDR3 sequence: CARKSSGTGELFF. The CDR3, as DNA: TGTGCCAGGAAGAGCTCGGGGACCGGGGAGCTGTTTTTT.

The V call is TRBV5-1, the J call TRBJ2-1; 10 bases agree with TRBD2. V dropped 5 bases and J dropped 0; count of bases not matched to a gene: 5. From germline, CDR1 is SGHRS and CDR2 YFSETQ. The CDR3 consists of 16 residues. CDR3 nucleotides: TGCGCCAGCAGAACCGGGACTAGCGACTCCTACAATGAGCAGTTCTTC. It encodes CASRTGTSDSYNEQFF.

This sequence joins TRBV6-5 and TRBJ2-7; TRBD1 matches 10 bases. Unmatched junction bases numbered 12, after V lost 11 bases and J lost 5 bases. The V gene's germline CDR1 is MNHEY and CDR2 SVGAGI. The CDR3 spans 14 residues. For the CDR3, the DNA is TGTGCCGGGCACCCGGGACAGGGGATCCACGAGCAGTACTTC. Protein: CAGHPGQGIHEQYF.

The CDR3 sequence is CSARDEKLFF. Written as DNA, the CDR3 is TGCAGTGCTAGAGACGAAAAACTGTTTTTT. V gene TRBV20-1 combines with J gene TRBJ1-4, with unresolved D. Between the trimmed V and J ends, which lost 0 bases and 8 bases, there was a span of 1 base. CDR1 DFQATT and CDR2 SNEGSKA come from the germline V gene (reference sequence). The CDR3 sequence is 10 residues long.

This rearrangement joins TRBV9 to TRBJ2-1; possible D gene TRBD2, 6 bases. The germline gives CDR1 SGDLS, CDR2 YYNGEE. Trimming removed 7 bases from V and 2 bases from J, with 16 bases in between. The CDR3 covers 15 residues. The CDR3 bases are TGTGCCAGCTCCCAAACGGGACTTACCTACAATGAGCAGTTCTTC. Translation: CASSQTGLTYNEQFF. The whole variable domain, remainder taken from reference TRBV9 and TRBJ2-1, is DSGVTQTPKHLITATGQRVTLRCSPRSGDLSVYWYQQSLDQGLQFLIQYYNGEERAKGNILERFSAQQFPDLHSELNLSSLELGDSALYFCASSQTGLTYNEQFFGPGTRLTVL.

The chain combines TRBV5-5 with TRBJ2-5, with no clear D. The CDR3 extends over 15 amino acids. V dropped 0 bases and J dropped 5 bases, with 14 bases sitting between them. The germline V gene encodes CDR1 SGHKS and CDR2 YYEKEE (reference sequence). The CDR3 coding sequence is TGTGCCAGCAGCTTGGCCACACAGTTTGGCGAGACCCAGTACTTC. Its translation: CASSLATQFGETQYF.

The chain links TRBV6-5 to TRBJ2-1; weak D call: TRBD2 (5 bases). The CDR3 contains 15 residues. V was cut by 2 bases and J by 9 bases, with 17 bases left in between. Germline lookup yields CDR1 MNHEY and CDR2 SVGAGI. CDR3 in amino acids: CASSYHLGAGLEQFF. CDR3 DNA: TGTGCCAGCAGTTACCACCTGGGAGCAGGCCTTGAGCAGTTCTTC.

The chain uses TRBV28 and TRBJ1-1; 7 nucleotides match TRBD1. This CDR3 is 17 amino acids long. The V segment lost 2 bases and the J segment 0 bases; nucleotides outside the gene matches: 9. CDR1 and CDR2 (germline): MDHEN, SYDVKM. In nucleotides, the CDR3 is TGTGCCAGCAGTTTAGGGGCAGGGGGAGAGATGAACACTGAAGCTTTCTTT. This sequence encodes CASSLGAGGEMNTEAFF. The variable domain in full, completed from reference TRBV28 and TRBJ1-1, reads DVKVTQSSRYLVKRTGEKVFLECVQDMDHENMFWYRQDPGLGLRLIYFSYDVKMKEKGDIPEGYSVSREKKERFSLILESASTNQTSMYLCASSLGAGGEMNTEAFFGQGTRLTVV.

On this clone itself: Other DNA sequences of this sample code for an identical CDR3. The chain links TRBV6-5 to TRBJ2-7, with D possibly matching TRBD2 (5 bases). Germline-derived CDR1 and CDR2 are MNHEY and SVGAGI. The V end was cut by 6 bases, the J end by 3 bases, with 12 bases between. The CDR3 is made up of 13 amino acids. CDR3 nucleotide sequence: TGTGCCAGCAGCTATCCGGGAAGCTACGAGCAGTACTTC. Translated: CASSYPGSYEQYF.

The chain combines TRBV4-3 with TRBJ2-1, with D hard to call. V lost 4 bases and J lost 1, with 11 bases in between. The CDR3 is made up of 15 amino acids. Germline CDR1 is LGHNA and CDR2 is YSLEER. In DNA form, the CDR3 reads TGCGCCAGCAGCCCCGGCAGGAGTTCCTACAATGAGCAGTTCTTC. Protein product: CASSPGRSSYNEQFF.

The V gene is TRBV5-4, the J gene TRBJ2-1; D call uncertain. The CDR3 is made up of 12 amino acids. V dropped 4 bases and J dropped 7 bases, with 9 bases sitting between them. Germline CDR1 and CDR2: SGHNT and YYREEE (reference sequence). CDR3 DNA: TGTGCCAGCAGCCGCGGACCGAATGAGCAGTTCTTC. Translating it yields CASSRGPNEQFF.

The count of this clone is one. The genes are TRBV27 and TRBJ2-1; D may be TRBD2 (6 bases). The CDR3 contains 15 residues. Trimming left V 5 bases short and J 2 bases short, with 13 bases between. Germline CDR1 MNHEY, CDR2 SMNVEV (reference sequence). In DNA, the CDR3 is TGTGCCAGCAGTCGAGACTGGGGGGCCTACAATGAGCAGTTCTTC. Protein product: CASSRDWGAYNEQFF.

The V call is TRBV29-1, the J call TRBJ1-1, with D possibly TRBD1 on 5 matching bases. Trimming cost V 0 bases and J 6 bases, with 5 bases left between them. Germline V CDR1 and CDR2: SQVTM, ANQGSEA. The CDR3 sequence is 11 residues long. The CDR3 reads CSVEEGAEAFF. For the CDR3, the DNA is TGCAGCGTTGAAGAGGGGGCTGAAGCTTTCTTT. The full variable domain, completed using reference TRBV29-1 and TRBJ1-1, is SAVISQKPSRDICQRGTSLTIQCQVDSQVTMMFWYRQQPGQSLTLIATANQGSEATYESGFVIDKFPISRPNLTFSTLTVSNMSPEDSSIYLCSVEEGAEAFFGQGTRLTVV.

The rearrangement joins TRBV7-8 to TRBJ2-3; D ambiguous. CDR1 is SGHVS and CDR2 is FQNEAQ in the germline V gene. The CDR3 loop spans 12 amino acids. Trimming stripped 5 bases from V and 7 bases from J, with 10 bases between. In DNA, the CDR3 is TGTGCCAGCAGCCAGAGAGGAAATACGCAGTATTTT. It specifies CASSQRGNTQYF.

V gene TRBV5-1 combines with J gene TRBJ2-3; D is possibly TRBD2 (5 bases). Between the trimmed V and J ends, which lost 4 bases and 4 bases, there was a span of 16 bases. Germline-derived CDR1 and CDR2 are SGHRS and YFSETQ. This CDR3 contains 15 residues. The CDR3 bases are TGCGCCAGCAGCACGGGAAAGGTTTCTGCAGATACGCAGTATTTT. This codes for CASSTGKVSADTQYF.

Of note for this clone: In the same sample, other DNA sequences code for this CDR3. The chain has TRBV9 and TRBJ2-7, with D perhaps TRBD1 (5 bases). The CDR3 contains 14 residues. Germline V gene sequence: CDR1 SGDLS, CDR2 YYNGEE. Trimming removed 0 bases at V and 3 bases at J, with 10 bases between. Here the CDR3 DNA reads TGTGCCAGCAGCGTAGAAGGGGTTGGCTACGAGCAGTACTTC. Encoded protein: CASSVEGVGYEQYF.

The V and J genes are TRBV6-5 and TRBJ1-2; D is undetermined. CDR3 length: 13 residues. The germline V gene has CDR1 MNHEY and CDR2 SVGAGI. The V gene lost 3 bases and the J gene lost 3 bases, with 8 bases spanning the gap. In nucleotides, the CDR3 is TGTGCCAGCAGTTATGCCCGTGACTATGGCTACACCTTC. It encodes CASSYARDYGYTF.

The J gene is TRBJ2-2, the V gene TRBV7-8; no clear D gene. This CDR3 has 14 residues. CDR1 and CDR2 (germline): SGHVS, FQNEAQ. The V end was cut by 4 bases, the J end by 2 bases, with 8 bases between. This CDR3 reads CASSWVGNTGELFF. The CDR3 bases are TGTGCCAGCAGCTGGGTAGGCAACACCGGGGAGCTGTTTTTT.

The chain has TRBV28 and TRBJ1-5; 7 bases agree with TRBD1. This CDR3 has 15 residues. The trim removed 4 bases at V and 1 base at J, leaving 4 bases unmatched. The germline CDR1 and CDR2 sequences are MDHEN and SYDVKM. CDR3 in amino acids: CASSSRQGSNQPQHF. CDR3 sequence (DNA): TGTGCCAGCAGTTCCAGACAGGGAAGCAATCAGCCCCAGCATTTT.

As concerns this clone: The same CDR3 can be traced to other DNA sequences in this sample. The chain recombines TRBV7-9 with TRBJ2-7, with 7 bases fitting TRBD1. V trimming: 5 bases; J trimming: 1 base; junction bases outside the gene matches: 2. The CDR3 has 13 amino acids. Germline V gene sequence: CDR1 SEHNR, CDR2 FQNEAQ (reference sequence). CDR3 bases: TGTGCCAGCAGCCCGACAGGGTCCTACGAGCAGTACTTC. This translates into CASSPTGSYEQYF.

This chain connects TRBV5-4 to TRBJ1-4; 11 bases line up with TRBD1. Per germline, CDR1 SGHNT and CDR2 YYREEE (reference sequence). CDR3 size: 19 residues. V trimming: 4 bases; J trimming: 1 base; junction bases outside the gene matches: 12. CDR3 sequence reads: CASSIGQGALVGTNEKLFF. CDR3 in DNA: TGTGCCAGCAGCATCGGACAGGGGGCGCTTGTAGGAACTAATGAAAAACTGTTTTTT.

This chain uses TRBV5-5 with TRBJ1-5; 7 bases map to TRBD1. Germline CDR1 SGHKS, CDR2 YYEKEE (reference sequence). J lost 0 bases, V lost 1 base, and 4 bases had no gene match. The length of the CDR3 is 16 residues. The CDR3 loop reads CASSLFGDSSNQPQHF. Here the CDR3 DNA reads TGTGCCAGCAGCTTGTTTGGGGACAGTAGCAATCAGCCCCAGCATTTT.

The chain has TRBV11-2 and TRBJ2-5; 9 bases align to TRBD2. Per germline, CDR1 SGHAT and CDR2 FQNNGV. V shed 5 bases and J 3 bases; nucleotides not matched to a gene: 10. This CDR3 has 16 amino acids. Written as DNA, the CDR3 is TGTGCCAGCAGCGCTGCGGCTAGCGGGAACGAAGAGACCCAGTACTTC. Protein product: CASSAAASGNEETQYF. The entire variable domain, with the rest obtained from reference TRBV11-2 and TRBJ2-5, is as follows: EAGVAQSPRYKIIEKRQSVAFWCNPISGHATLYWYQQILGQGPKLLIQFQNNGVVDDSQLPKDRFSAERLKGVDSTLKIQPAKLEDSAVYLCASSAAASGNEETQYFGPGTRLLVL.